The 11 T cell receptor beta chains in this list originate from one sample, sequenced in a study of cytomegalovirus exposure and HLA in healthy donors. Primers for the PCR totalled 60 Vbeta and 13 Jbeta. The method was immunoSEQ multiplex PCR; TCRdb's version includes in-frame clones alone and lacks a portion of them. Counted here are approximately 170,000 clones, under 85% occurring once; the ten biggest clones make up 5% to 6.5%. Material: PBMCs. These receptor sequences come from a woman aged 18-29 years in good health and CMV-seropositive.

The rearrangement joins TRBV4-2 to TRBJ2-1, with TRBD2 identical over 9 bases. With 4 bases clipped from V and 4 bases from J, the junction kept 11 bases outside the gene matches. CDR1 LGHNA and CDR2 YNFKEQ come from the germline V gene. The CDR3 has 17 residues. Here the CDR3 DNA reads TGTGCCAGCAGCCTAGGCCGCCGACTAGCGGTTTACAATGAGCAGTTCTTC. Translated: CASSLGRRLAVYNEQFF.

The genes are TRBV2 and TRBJ2-5, with TRBD2 matching 10 bases. Germline-derived CDR1 and CDR2 are SNHLY and FYNNEI. V lost 2 bases to trimming and J lost 5 bases; unmatched junction nucleotides: 11. This CDR3 has 17 amino acids. CDR3: CASSEYPSGGREETQYF. The CDR3 bases are TGTGCCAGCAGTGAATACCCTAGCGGGGGAAGGGAGGAGACCCAGTACTTC.

In this sample, this clone turned up a few times. The V call is TRBV27, the J call TRBJ1-2, with 8 positions matching TRBD1. This CDR3 is built from 16 residues. Germline CDR1 is MNHEY and CDR2 is SMNVEV (reference sequence). The V segment lost 3 bases and the J segment 2 bases; nucleotides outside the gene matches: 8. CDR3 bases: TGTGCCAGCAGTTTTTTGCAGGGGGCGCAGAACTATGGCTACACCTTC. It is translated as CASSFLQGAQNYGYTF.

The chain combines TRBV5-6 with TRBJ1-5, with D unclear. This CDR3 contains 13 residues. Trimming shortened V by 0 bases and J by 8 bases, and 9 bases separated the two germline ends. The germline CDR1 and CDR2 sequences are SGHDT and YYEEEE. CDR3 residues: CASSLASAEPQHF. In DNA, the CDR3 is TGTGCCAGCAGCTTGGCCAGTGCGGAGCCCCAGCATTTT.

The chain employs TRBV6-1 and TRBJ1-4; D may be TRBD1 (6 bases). This CDR3 is built from 14 residues. The germline V gene has CDR1 MNHNS and CDR2 SASEGT. V was cut by 9 bases and J by 1 base, with 12 bases left in between. The CDR3 DNA sequence: TGTGCCAGTTGTATAGGGGGAACTAATGAAAAACTGTTTTTT. This sequence encodes CASCIGGTNEKLFF.

The CDR3 reads CASSSGGGAHEQYF. The CDR3 nucleotides are TGTGCCAGCAGCTCCGGAGGGGGGGCACACGAGCAGTACTTC. This chain connects TRBV7-6 to TRBJ2-7; D might be TRBD2 (7 bases). The CDR3 totals 14 residues. V lost 4 bases, J lost 5 bases, and 15 bases lay in between. Germline V CDR1 and CDR2: SGHVS, FNYEAQ.

The count of this clone is one. V usage is TRBV5-1 and J usage is TRBJ1-2; 12 bases align to TRBD1. Losses at the gene ends were 4 bases for V and 6 bases for J; bases not matched to a gene: 4. Germline V gene sequence: CDR1 SGHRS, CDR2 YFSETQ. This CDR3 is 14 amino acids long. CDR3 protein: CASSAGTGGDGYTF. In DNA, the CDR3 is TGCGCCAGCAGCGCCGGGACAGGGGGCGATGGCTACACCTTC.

In its sample, this clone was seen once. The CDR3 reads CASSPTVERSSYNSPLHF. The CDR3 nucleotides read TGCGCCAGCAGCCCGACGGTTGAGCGGAGCTCCTATAATTCACCCCTCCACTTT. This rearrangement joins TRBV4-1 to TRBJ1-6, with D uncertain. CDR1 MGHRA and CDR2 YSYEKL come from the germline V gene. With 4 bases removed from V and 0 bases from J, the gap between germline ends came to 16 bases. CDR3 length: 18 amino acids.

This chain links TRBV28 with TRBJ2-5; 7 nucleotides align to TRBD1. This CDR3 comprises 14 residues. Germline loops: CDR1 MDHEN, CDR2 SYDVKM. The V segment lost 2 bases and the J segment 5 bases; nucleotides outside the gene matches: 5. The CDR3 coding sequence is TGTGCCAGCAGTTTACCCGACAGGGTGGAGACCCAGTACTTC. This codes for CASSLPDRVETQYF.

This clone was detected only a few times. The chain links TRBV6-4 to TRBJ2-7; D is perhaps TRBD2 (5 bases). The CDR3 is made up of 17 amino acids. From germline, CDR1 is MRHNA and CDR2 SNTAGT. The V end was cut by 2 bases, the J end by 0 bases, with 17 bases between. CDR3 amino acids: CASSDGIRAEISYEQYF. In DNA form, the CDR3 reads TGTGCCAGCAGTGACGGTATTAGAGCGGAGATCTCCTACGAGCAGTACTTC.

The chain has TRBV7-6 and TRBJ2-7; 12 nucleotides agree with TRBD2. V lost 3 bases to trimming and J lost 2 bases; unmatched junction nucleotides: 14. Germline values: CDR1 SGHVS, CDR2 FNYEAQ. The CDR3 consists of 19 residues. CDR3 DNA: TGTGCCAGCAGCTTCTCGGGGGCGCTAGCGGGGGGGGATCCCTACGAGCAGTACTTC. Translated: CASSFSGALAGGDPYEQYF.